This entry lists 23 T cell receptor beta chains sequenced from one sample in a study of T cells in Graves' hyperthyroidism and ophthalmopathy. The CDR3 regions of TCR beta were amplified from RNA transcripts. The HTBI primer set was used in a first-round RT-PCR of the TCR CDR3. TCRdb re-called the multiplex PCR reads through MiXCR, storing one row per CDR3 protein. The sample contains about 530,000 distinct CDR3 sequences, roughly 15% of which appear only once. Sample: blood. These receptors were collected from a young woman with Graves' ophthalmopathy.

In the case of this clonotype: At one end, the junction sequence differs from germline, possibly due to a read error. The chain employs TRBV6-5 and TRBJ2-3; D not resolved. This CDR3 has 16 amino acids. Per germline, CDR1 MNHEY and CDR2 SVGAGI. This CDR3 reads CASRYSGGKARNTQYF. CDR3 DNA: TGTGCCAGCAGGTACTCCGGTGGGAAGGCTAGAAATACGCAGTATTTT.

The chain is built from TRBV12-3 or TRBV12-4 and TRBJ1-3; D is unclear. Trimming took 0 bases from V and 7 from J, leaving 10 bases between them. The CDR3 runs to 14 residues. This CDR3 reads CASSLARRWNTIYF. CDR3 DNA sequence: TGTGCCAGCAGTTTAGCGAGAAGGTGGAACACCATATATTTT.

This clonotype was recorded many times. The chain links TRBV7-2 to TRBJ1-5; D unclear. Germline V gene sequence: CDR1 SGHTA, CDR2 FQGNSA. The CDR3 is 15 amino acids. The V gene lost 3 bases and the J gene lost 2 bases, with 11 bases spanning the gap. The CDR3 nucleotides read TGTGCCAGCAGCTTGGGGTTTGGGGGCAATCAGCCCCAGCATTTT. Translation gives CASSLGFGGNQPQHF.

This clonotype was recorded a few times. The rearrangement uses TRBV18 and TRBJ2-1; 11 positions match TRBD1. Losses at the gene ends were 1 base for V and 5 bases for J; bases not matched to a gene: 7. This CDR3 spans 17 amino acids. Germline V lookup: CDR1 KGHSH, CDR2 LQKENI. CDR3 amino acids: CASSPLPGQGVHNEQFF. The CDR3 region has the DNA TGTGCCAGCTCACCACTTCCGGGACAGGGGGTCCACAATGAGCAGTTCTTC.

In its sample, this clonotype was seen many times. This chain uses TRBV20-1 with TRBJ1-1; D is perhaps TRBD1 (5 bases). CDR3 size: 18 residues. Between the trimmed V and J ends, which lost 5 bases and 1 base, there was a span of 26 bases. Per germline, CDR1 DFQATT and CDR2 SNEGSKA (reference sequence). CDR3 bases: TGCAGTGCTCTTCGGCCCCGGATGGGGGGGGTTTCGAACACTGAAGCTTTCTTT. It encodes CSALRPRMGGVSNTEAFF.

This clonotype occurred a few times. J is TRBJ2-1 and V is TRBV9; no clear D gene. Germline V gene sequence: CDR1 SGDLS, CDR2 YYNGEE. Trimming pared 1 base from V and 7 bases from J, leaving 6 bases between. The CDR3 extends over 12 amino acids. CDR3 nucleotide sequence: TGTGCCAGCAGCGTAAGCGCGAATGAGCAGTTCTTC. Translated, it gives CASSVSANEQFF.

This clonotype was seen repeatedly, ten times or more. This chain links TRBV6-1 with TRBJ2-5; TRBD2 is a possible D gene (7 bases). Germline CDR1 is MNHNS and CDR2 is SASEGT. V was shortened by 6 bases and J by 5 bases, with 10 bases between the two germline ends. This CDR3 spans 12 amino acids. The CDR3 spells CASRQGGETQYF. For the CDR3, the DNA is TGTGCCAGCAGACAGGGAGGGGAGACCCAGTACTTC.

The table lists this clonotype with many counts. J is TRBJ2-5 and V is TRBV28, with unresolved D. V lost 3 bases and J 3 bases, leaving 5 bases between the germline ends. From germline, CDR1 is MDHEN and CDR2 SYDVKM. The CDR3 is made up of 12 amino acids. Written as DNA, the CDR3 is TGTGCCAGCAGTTTTCCAAAAGAGACCCAGTACTTC. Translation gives CASSFPKETQYF.

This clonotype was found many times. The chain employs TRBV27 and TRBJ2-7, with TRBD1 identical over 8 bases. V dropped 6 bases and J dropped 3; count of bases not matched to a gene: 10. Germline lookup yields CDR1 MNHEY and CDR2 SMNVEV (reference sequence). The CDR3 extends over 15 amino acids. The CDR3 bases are TGTGCCAGCAGCCTGGACGGGACAGGATACTACGAGCAGTACTTC. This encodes CASSLDGTGYYEQYF.

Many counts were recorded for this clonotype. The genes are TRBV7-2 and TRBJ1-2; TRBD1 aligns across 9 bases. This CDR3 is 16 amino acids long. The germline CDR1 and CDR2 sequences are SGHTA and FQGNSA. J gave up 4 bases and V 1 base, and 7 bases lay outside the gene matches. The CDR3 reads CASSLDSGTGSYGYTF. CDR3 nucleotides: TGTGCCAGCAGCTTAGATTCCGGGACAGGGTCCTATGGCTACACCTTC. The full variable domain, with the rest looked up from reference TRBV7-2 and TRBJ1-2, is GAGVSQSPSNKVTEKGKDVELRCDPISGHTALYWYRQSLGQGLEFLIYFQGNSAPDKSGLPSDRFSAERTGGSVSTLTIQRTQQEDSAVYLCASSLDSGTGSYGYTFGSGTRLTVV.

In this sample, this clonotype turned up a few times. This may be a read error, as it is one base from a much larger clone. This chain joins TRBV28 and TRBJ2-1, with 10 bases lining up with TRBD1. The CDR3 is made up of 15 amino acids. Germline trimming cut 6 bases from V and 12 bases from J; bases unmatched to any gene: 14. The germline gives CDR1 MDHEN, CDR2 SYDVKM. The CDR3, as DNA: TGTGCCAGCAGCCGGGCCGGACAGGGGGATGATGGGCAGTTCTTC. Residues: CASSRAGQGDDGQFF.

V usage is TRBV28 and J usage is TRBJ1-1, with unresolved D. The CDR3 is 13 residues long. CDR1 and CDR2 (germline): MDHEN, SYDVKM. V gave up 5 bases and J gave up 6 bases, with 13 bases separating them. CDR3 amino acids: CASSERVRAEAFF. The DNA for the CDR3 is TGTGCCAGCAGTGAAAGGGTACGAGCTGAAGCTTTCTTT. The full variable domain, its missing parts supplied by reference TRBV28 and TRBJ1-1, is DVKVTQSSRYLVKRTGEKVFLECVQDMDHENMFWYRQDPGLGLRLIYFSYDVKMKEKGDIPEGYSVSREKKERFSLILESASTNQTSMYLCASSERVRAEAFFGQGTRLTVV.

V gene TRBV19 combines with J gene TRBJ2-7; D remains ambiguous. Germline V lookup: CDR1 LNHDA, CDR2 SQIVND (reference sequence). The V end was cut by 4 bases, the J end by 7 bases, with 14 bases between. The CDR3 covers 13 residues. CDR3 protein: CASSKDRGDEQYF. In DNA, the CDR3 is TGTGCCAGTAGTAAGGACCGCGGCGATGAGCAGTACTTC.

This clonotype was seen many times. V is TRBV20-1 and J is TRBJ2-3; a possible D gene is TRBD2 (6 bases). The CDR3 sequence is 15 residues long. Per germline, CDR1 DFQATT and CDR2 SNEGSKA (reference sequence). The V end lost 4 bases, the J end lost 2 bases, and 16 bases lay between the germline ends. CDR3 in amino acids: CSANIIADHTDTQYF. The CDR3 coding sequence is TGCAGTGCTAATATCATAGCGGATCACACAGATACGCAGTATTTT.

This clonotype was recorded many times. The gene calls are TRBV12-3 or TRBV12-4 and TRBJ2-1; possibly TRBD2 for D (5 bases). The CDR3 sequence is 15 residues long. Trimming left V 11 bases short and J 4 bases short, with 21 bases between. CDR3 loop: CALAPLSGPYNEQFF. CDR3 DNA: TGTGCCCTTGCCCCCCTCAGCGGACCATACAATGAGCAGTTCTTC.

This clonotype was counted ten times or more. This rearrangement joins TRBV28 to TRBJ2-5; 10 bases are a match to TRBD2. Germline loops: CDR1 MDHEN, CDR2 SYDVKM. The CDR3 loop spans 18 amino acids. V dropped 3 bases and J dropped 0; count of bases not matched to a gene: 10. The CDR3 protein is CASSFPPSGGPYQETQYF. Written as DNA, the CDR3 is TGTGCCAGCAGTTTCCCCCCTAGCGGGGGCCCGTACCAAGAGACCCAGTACTTC.

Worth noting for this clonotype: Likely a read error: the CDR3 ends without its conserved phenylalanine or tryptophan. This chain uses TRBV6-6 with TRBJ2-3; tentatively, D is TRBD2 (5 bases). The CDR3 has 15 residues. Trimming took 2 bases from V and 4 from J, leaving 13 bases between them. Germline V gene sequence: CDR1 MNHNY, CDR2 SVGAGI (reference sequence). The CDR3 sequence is CASSYPRVGADTQYL. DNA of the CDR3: TGTGCCAGCAGTTACCCGAGGGTAGGCGCAGATACGCAGTATCTT.

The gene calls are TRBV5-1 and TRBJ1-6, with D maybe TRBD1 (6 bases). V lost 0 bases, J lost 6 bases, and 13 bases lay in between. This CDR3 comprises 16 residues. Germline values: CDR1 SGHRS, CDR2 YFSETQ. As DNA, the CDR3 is TGCGCCAGCAGCTTGGAGGGGGGCGCCGGTAATTCACCCCTCCACTTT. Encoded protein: CASSLEGGAGNSPLHF.

The CDR3 nucleotides read TGTGCCAGCAGTTTACCGCCCTGCGAGCAGTACTTC. It specifies CASSLPPCEQYF. J is TRBJ2-7 and V is TRBV28; D remains unclear. Germline CDR1 reads MDHEN; CDR2 reads SYDVKM. The V gene lost 2 bases and the J gene lost 6 bases, with 8 bases spanning the gap. This CDR3 contains 12 residues.

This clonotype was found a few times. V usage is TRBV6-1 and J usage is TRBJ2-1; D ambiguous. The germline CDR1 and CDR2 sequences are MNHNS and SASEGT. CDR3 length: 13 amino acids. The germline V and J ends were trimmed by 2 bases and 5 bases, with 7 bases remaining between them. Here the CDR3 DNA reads TGTGCCAGCAGTGAACCCGGACACAATGAGCAGTTCTTC. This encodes CASSEPGHNEQFF.

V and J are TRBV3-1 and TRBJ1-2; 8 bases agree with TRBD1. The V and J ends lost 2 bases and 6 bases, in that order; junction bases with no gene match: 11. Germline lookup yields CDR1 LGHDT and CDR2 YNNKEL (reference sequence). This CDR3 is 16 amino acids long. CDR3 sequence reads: CASSQNTVGQANGYTF. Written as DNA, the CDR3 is TGTGCCAGCAGCCAAAACACGGTGGGACAGGCGAATGGCTACACCTTC.

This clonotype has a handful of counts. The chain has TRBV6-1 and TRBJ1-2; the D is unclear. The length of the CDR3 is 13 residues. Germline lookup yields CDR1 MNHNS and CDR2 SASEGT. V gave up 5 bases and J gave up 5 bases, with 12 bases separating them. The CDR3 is CASSSDNLYGYTF. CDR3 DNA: TGTGCCAGCAGTTCTGACAATTTGTATGGCTACACCTTC.

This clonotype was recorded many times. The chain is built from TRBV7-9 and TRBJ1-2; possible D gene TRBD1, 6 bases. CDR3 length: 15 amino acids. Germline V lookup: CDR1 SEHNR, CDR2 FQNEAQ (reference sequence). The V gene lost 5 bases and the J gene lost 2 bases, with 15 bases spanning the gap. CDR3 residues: CASSPEGGANYGYTF. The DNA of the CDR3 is TGTGCCAGCAGCCCCGAGGGGGGCGCAAACTATGGCTACACCTTC.